The 5 T cell receptor beta chains presented below share a single source sample, sequenced in a study of T cell changes during pregnancy in multiple sclerosis. Some clones are missing from TCRdb's copy, which holds only in-frame ones; the method was immunoSEQ multiplex PCR. The table lists roughly 23,000 clones, roughly 90% of them singletons. Sequences were derived from CD4+ T cells from peripheral blood mononuclear cells, sampled in the first trimester of pregnancy. The receptors were gathered from a female donor in good health, enrolled as a control in a pregnancy study.

The J gene is TRBJ1-5, the V gene TRBV10-3; D is unresolved. The CDR3 runs to 13 residues. Between the trimmed V and J ends, which lost 6 bases and 1 base, there was a span of 7 bases. Germline V lookup: CDR1 ENHRY, CDR2 SYGVKD. In nucleotides, the CDR3 is TGTGCCATCAGAGGCAGGAGCAATCAGCCCCAGCATTTT. It encodes CAIRGRSNQPQHF.

The chain combines TRBV2 with TRBJ1-6; 10 nucleotides match TRBD1. Trimming cost V 6 bases and J 9 bases; bases outside gene matches: 2. The CDR3 is made up of 13 amino acids. CDR1 is SNHLY and CDR2 is FYNNEI in the germline V gene. In nucleotides, the CDR3 is TGTGCCAGCAGGGGACAGGGGACTTCACCCCTCCACTTT. Its translation is CASRGQGTSPLHF.

V is TRBV5-1 and J is TRBJ1-4; D is possibly TRBD1 (6 bases). This CDR3 contains 15 residues. Trimming took 2 bases from V and 2 from J, leaving 10 bases between them. Germline V gene sequence: CDR1 SGHRS, CDR2 YFSETQ. The CDR3 region is CASSLGTTTNEKLFF. CDR3 DNA sequence: TGCGCCAGCAGCTTAGGGACAACTACTAATGAAAAACTGTTTTTT.

The V call is TRBV2, the J call TRBJ1-1, with D unresolved. Germline CDR1 and CDR2: SNHLY and FYNNEI. This CDR3 comprises 14 residues. V gave up 5 bases and J gave up 0 bases, with 10 bases separating them. CDR3 sequence: CASSPRVMNTEAFF. CDR3 DNA sequence: TGTGCCAGCAGTCCCCGGGTAATGAACACTGAAGCTTTCTTT.

The chain employs TRBV6-5 and TRBJ2-2, with 7 nucleotides matching TRBD1. Trimming at V came to 6 bases and at J to 5 bases, leaving 6 bases not matched to a gene. CDR3 size: 14 residues. Germline V gene data show CDR1 as MNHEY and CDR2 as SVGAGI. The CDR3 is CASRRDRDTGELFF. The CDR3 region has the DNA TGTGCCAGCAGACGCGACAGGGATACCGGGGAGCTGTTTTTT.